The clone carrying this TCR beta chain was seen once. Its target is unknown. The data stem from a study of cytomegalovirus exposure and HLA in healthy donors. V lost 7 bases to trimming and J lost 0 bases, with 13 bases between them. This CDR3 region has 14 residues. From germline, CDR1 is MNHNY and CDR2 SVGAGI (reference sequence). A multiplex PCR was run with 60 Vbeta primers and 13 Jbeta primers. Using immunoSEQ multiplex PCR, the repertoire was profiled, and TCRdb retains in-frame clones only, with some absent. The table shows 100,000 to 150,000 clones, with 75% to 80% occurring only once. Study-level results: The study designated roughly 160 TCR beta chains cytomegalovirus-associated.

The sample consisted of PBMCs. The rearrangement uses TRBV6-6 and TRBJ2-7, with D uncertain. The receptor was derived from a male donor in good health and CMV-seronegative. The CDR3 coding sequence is TGTGCCAGCACCTTCTCGGCAGGCTCCTACGAGCAGTACTTC. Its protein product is CASTFSAGSYEQYF.